Listed here are 32 T cell receptor beta chains from one sample, sequenced in a study of post-analysis software for immune sequencing data. Tagging with unique molecular identifiers was a feature of the TCR beta cDNA libraries. MiXCR, applied by TCRdb to the PCR reads, yields one record per CDR3 protein. This table holds approximately 250,000 distinct CDR3 sequences, less than 40% found once. No antigen has been assigned to these receptors. Points from the study as a whole: Controls had lower frequencies than patients of 4 or 5 TRBV segments, which included TRBV5-6, TRBV5-1 and TRBV20-1.

Sequencing was performed on blood. The receptors shown here come from a girl between 5 and 17 years old with multiple sclerosis.

In this sample, this clonotype turned up once. It may be a read error: a sequence one base away is much more abundant. J is TRBJ1-2 and V is TRBV9; tentatively, D is TRBD1 (5 bases). Germline V gene sequence: CDR1 SGDLS, CDR2 YYNGEE. V lost 4 bases and J 4 bases, leaving 11 bases between the germline ends. CDR3 length: 13 residues. CDR3 region: CASSRRGGYGYTF. The CDR3 bases are TGTGCCAGCAGCCGACGGGGGGGCTATGGCTACACCTTC.

Concerning this clonotype: This may be a read error: a much more frequent sequence differs by one nucleotide. The chain couples TRBV11-2 to TRBJ2-2; D may be TRBD1 or TRBD2 (5 bases each). The CDR3 runs 16 residues. Germline V CDR1 and CDR2: SGHAT, FQNNGV. CDR3 in amino acids: CVSSRPTGLSTGELFF. Written as DNA, the CDR3 is TGTGTCAGCAGCCGTCCCACGGGGCTTAGCACCGGGGAGCTGTTTTTT.

This clonotype was observed at least ten times. V gene TRBV6-1 combines with J gene TRBJ2-1; 7 nucleotides match TRBD2. Germline CDR1 and CDR2: MNHNS and SASEGT. J was trimmed by 7 bases and V by 7 bases; bases with no gene match: 16. The CDR3 contains 16 residues. The CDR3 coding sequence is TGTGCCAGCAACAAAGACGGGAGGTATCAGACTAATGAGCAGTTCTTC. It yields the protein CASNKDGRYQTNEQFF.

Only a few counts were recorded for this clonotype. V and J are TRBV19 and TRBJ2-3; 9 bases match TRBD2. The CDR3 sequence is 15 residues long. The trim removed 6 bases at V and 1 base at J, leaving 5 bases unmatched. From germline, CDR1 is LNHDA and CDR2 SQIVND (reference sequence). Written as DNA, the CDR3 is TGTGCCAGTAGCCAGAGCGGGGGGCGCACAGATACGCAGTATTTT. Its protein product is CASSQSGGRTDTQYF.

CDR3 region: CASSLVGIGPATYEQYF. CDR3 DNA sequence: TGTGCCAGCAGCTTAGTTGGAATAGGGCCAGCTACCTACGAGCAGTACTTC. The chain couples TRBV7-6 to TRBJ2-7; D is undetermined. Trimming left V 1 base short and J 2 bases short, with 18 bases between. Looked up from germline, CDR1 is SGHVS and CDR2 is FNYEAQ. The CDR3 length is 17 residues.

The chain links TRBV7-2 to TRBJ1-4; D is ambiguous. Germline lookup yields CDR1 SGHTA and CDR2 FQGNSA. Between the trimmed V and J ends, which lost 5 bases and 2 bases, there was a span of 12 bases. This CDR3 is built from 15 residues. The CDR3 DNA reads as TGTGCCAGCAGCGTTACGGGTCCCACTAATGAAAAACTGTTTTTT. It is translated as CASSVTGPTNEKLFF.

The rearrangement uses TRBV4-2 and TRBJ1-2; D is possibly TRBD1 (5 bases). Trimming stripped 0 bases from V and 3 bases from J, with 14 bases between. From germline, CDR1 is LGHNA and CDR2 YNFKEQ. There are 16 residues in the CDR3. CDR3 DNA sequence: TGTGCCAGCAGCCAAGATCAGACAGCTTCGGACTATGGCTACACCTTC. It specifies CASSQDQTASDYGYTF.

The J gene is TRBJ2-5, the V gene TRBV28; the match to TRBD2 covers 13 bases. CDR1 MDHEN and CDR2 SYDVKM come from the germline V gene. The CDR3 length is 16 residues. The V and J ends lost 5 bases and 2 bases, in that order; junction bases with no gene match: 5. CDR3 nucleotides: TGTGCCAGCAGTATGGGACTAGCGGGAAGTCAAGAGACCCAGTACTTC. As protein: CASSMGLAGSQETQYF.

A note on this clonotype: Sequence at one end of the junction differs from germline and may be a read error. The chain carries TRBV12-3 or TRBV12-4 and TRBJ2-2, with D possibly being TRBD2 (5 bases). The CDR3 length is 12 residues. The chain's CDR3 is CASRIGTGERFF. DNA for the CDR3: TGTGCCAGCAGGATAGGCACCGGGGAGCGGTTTTTT.

Remarks on this clonotype: Being one base from a much bigger clone, this may be a read error. This chain connects TRBV27 to TRBJ2-1; 10 positions agree with TRBD1. This CDR3 is built from 15 residues. Germline V CDR1 and CDR2: MNHEY, SMNVEV (reference sequence). Unmatched junction bases numbered 15, after V lost 6 bases and J lost 13 bases. The CDR3 loop is CASSSGTGAQETQFF. The CDR3 coding sequence is TGTGCCAGCAGCTCCGGGACAGGGGCGCAAGAGACCCAGTTCTTC.

This clonotype appeared a few times. A read error may be the cause here, since a much bigger clone is one base away. The J gene is TRBJ2-5, the V gene TRBV7-9; D may be TRBD1 or TRBD2 (6 bases each). The germline gives CDR1 SEHNR, CDR2 FQNEAQ (reference sequence). This CDR3 is 15 amino acids long. The V end lost 5 bases, the J end lost 11 bases, and 24 bases lay between the germline ends. Written as DNA, the CDR3 is TGTGCCAGCAGCCAGGGGACTCTCGTCCAAAATGAGCAGTACTTC. Translating gives CASSQGTLVQNEQYF.

This sequence joins TRBV20-1 and TRBJ1-5; D is perhaps TRBD1 (5 bases). Per the germline V gene, CDR1 is DFQATT and CDR2 is SNEGSKA (reference sequence). The CDR3 totals 11 residues. Trimming stripped 7 bases from V and 4 bases from J, with 8 bases between. CDR3: CSGEGNQPQHF. In DNA, the CDR3 is TGCAGTGGGGAGGGGAATCAGCCCCAGCATTTT.

A remark on this clonotype: This clone may be a read error of a much larger clone one base away. The chain combines TRBV5-1 with TRBJ2-4; TRBD1 aligns across 10 bases. This CDR3 has 16 amino acids. Germline V gene lookup returns CDR1 SGHRS and CDR2 YFSETQ. The CDR3 DNA reads as TGCGCCAGCAACTTGGACGGACAGGGGGTGTTAAACATTCAGTACTTC. Its protein is CASNLDGQGVLNIQYF.

The V gene is TRBV28, the J gene TRBJ1-2; D is unclear. The CDR3 length is 12 residues. CDR1 and CDR2 from the germline V gene are MDHEN and SYDVKM. With 11 bases removed from V and 8 bases from J, the gap between germline ends came to 18 bases. DNA of the CDR3: TGTGCCTGCGGAGGGAACTCGCTCGGCTACACCTTC. This encodes CACGGNSLGYTF.

This clonotype was picked up many times. The rearrangement uses TRBV6-1 and TRBJ2-7; 12 bases map to TRBD1. V shed 4 bases and J 0 bases; nucleotides not matched to a gene: 28. The germline gives CDR1 MNHNS, CDR2 SASEGT. This CDR3 is 24 amino acids long. The CDR3 DNA reads TGTGCCAGCAGTGCGGCCGGGACAGGGGGCATCCAAGTCGCGGGGCTGACTAGCTCCTACGAGCAGTACTTC. Its protein is CASSAAGTGGIQVAGLTSSYEQYF.

This chain links TRBV6-2 or TRBV6-3 with TRBJ2-3; possible D gene TRBD1, 6 bases. CDR1 and CDR2 (germline): MNHEY, SVGEGT. Deletions cut 5 bases from V and 3 bases from J, with 18 bases between. The CDR3 is 16 amino acids. The CDR3 protein is CASSRLSTGPTDTQYF. The CDR3 DNA sequence: TGTGCCAGCAGTCGACTTTCAACAGGGCCGACAGATACGCAGTATTTT.

This clonotype has ten or more counts. The chain combines TRBV6-1 with TRBJ2-5; D gene unclear. Germline values: CDR1 MNHNS, CDR2 SASEGT. The V gene lost 1 base and the J gene lost 5 bases, with 20 bases spanning the gap. CDR3 size: 17 residues. CDR3 in amino acids: CASSEGILGTPGETQYF. For the CDR3, the DNA is TGTGCCAGCAGTGAAGGGATCTTGGGCACCCCCGGGGAGACCCAGTACTTC.

Here the CDR3 reads CASSASDSPYGYTF. As DNA, the CDR3 is TGTGCCAGCAGCGCCTCAGACAGTCCCTATGGCTACACCTTC. The V call is TRBV9, the J call TRBJ1-2; D is possibly TRBD1 (5 bases). The CDR3 runs to 14 residues. Per germline, CDR1 SGDLS and CDR2 YYNGEE. The V end lost 3 bases, the J end lost 4 bases, and 13 bases lay between the germline ends.

J is TRBJ1-1 and V is TRBV4-1; D uncertain. CDR3 length: 11 amino acids. Trimming shortened V by 3 bases and J by 6 bases, and 5 bases separated the two germline ends. In germline, CDR1 is MGHRA, CDR2 YSYEKL. In DNA form, the CDR3 reads TGCGCCAGCAGCCACACAGCTGAAGCTTTCTTT. Amino acid sequence: CASSHTAEAFF.

This clonotype was detected many times. In DNA, the CDR3 is TGTGCCAGCAGTTTACCACAGATGATCTATGGCTACACCTTC. It specifies CASSLPQMIYGYTF. The V and J genes are TRBV12-3 or TRBV12-4 and TRBJ1-2; D remains ambiguous. The CDR3 contains 14 residues. Trimming removed 2 bases at V and 4 bases at J, with 11 bases between.

This clonotype was detected many times. This sequence joins TRBV7-6 and TRBJ2-1; possible D gene TRBD1, 5 bases. CDR3 length equals 16 residues. CDR1 and CDR2 from the germline V gene are SGHVS and FNYEAQ. V was clipped by 1 base and J by 3 bases, with 13 bases between them. CDR3 region: CASSLDVQVLYNEQFF. In DNA, the CDR3 is TGTGCCAGCAGCTTAGACGTACAGGTTCTCTACAATGAGCAGTTCTTC.

Comments on this clonotype: It is likely a read error, because the conserved phenylalanine at the end of the CDR3 is missing. The V call is TRBV5-1, the J call TRBJ1-1, with 9 bases that match TRBD1. The ends lost 1 base at V and 4 bases at J; junction bases unmatched: 2. Germline values: CDR1 SGHRS, CDR2 YFSETQ. CDR3 length: 14 residues. This CDR3 reads CASSLRQGGTEAFC. The CDR3 DNA is TGCGCCAGCAGCTTGAGACAGGGGGGCACTGAAGCTTTCTGT.

This chain connects TRBV5-1 to TRBJ2-7; 8 nucleotides agree with TRBD1. Germline V lookup: CDR1 SGHRS, CDR2 YFSETQ. This CDR3 comprises 15 residues. With V trimmed by 0 bases and J by 3 bases, 5 bases remained unmatched. The CDR3 sequence: CASSLAPGQDYEQYF. CDR3 coding DNA: TGCGCCAGCAGCTTGGCCCCGGGACAGGACTACGAGCAGTACTTC. Complete variable domain (other parts from reference TRBV5-1 and TRBJ2-7): KAGVTQTPRYLIKTRGQQVTLSCSPISGHRSVSWYQQTPGQGLQFLFEYFSETQRNKGNFPGRFSGRQFSNSRSEMNVSTLELGDSALYLCASSLAPGQDYEQYFGPGTRLTVT.

This clonotype was seen ten or more times. The chain has TRBV29-1 and TRBJ1-2, with D perhaps TRBD1 (6 bases). V lost 7 bases, J lost 1 base, and 13 bases lay in between. This CDR3 spans 13 amino acids. Germline-derived CDR1 and CDR2 are SQVTM and ANQGSEA. The chain's CDR3 is CSAEGDNNYGYTF. CDR3 DNA sequence: TGCAGCGCCGAAGGGGACAATAACTATGGCTACACCTTC.

This chain uses TRBV6-2 or TRBV6-3 with TRBJ2-7; D uncertain. The CDR3 has 12 residues. V lost 6 bases to trimming and J lost 4 bases, with 10 bases between them. The germline V gene has CDR1 MNHEY and CDR2 SVGEGT. The CDR3 DNA sequence: TGTGCCAGCAGACAGTTCTTTTACGAGCAGTACTTC. This gives the protein CASRQFFYEQYF.

This clonotype was seen a handful of times. This could be a read error, since a much larger clone is one nucleotide away. This chain joins TRBV7-9 and TRBJ1-2; D is unresolved. This CDR3 comprises 13 residues. Germline assignment: CDR1 SEHNR and CDR2 FQNEAQ (reference sequence). CDR3 DNA: TGTGCCAGCAGCTCAGACATAGACTATGGCTGCACCTTC. Translating it yields CASSSDIDYGCTF. The whole variable domain, filled in from reference TRBV7-9 and TRBJ1-2, reads DTGVSQNPRHKITKRGQNVTFRCDPISEHNRLYWYRQTLGQGPEFLTYFQNEAQLEKSRLLSDRFSAERPKGSFSTLEIQRTEQGDSAMYLCASSSDIDYGCTFGSGTRLTVV.

The chain is built from TRBV5-1 and TRBJ2-6, with 7 bases fitting TRBD1. V was clipped by 0 bases and J by 1 base; unmatched bases: 7. Germline V gives CDR1 SGHRS, CDR2 YFSETQ. There are 18 residues in the CDR3. CDR3 amino acids: CASSLAVGTASGANVLTF. The CDR3 DNA sequence: TGCGCCAGCAGCTTGGCAGTCGGGACAGCTTCTGGGGCCAACGTCCTGACTTTC.

This clonotype was recorded at least ten times. The V and J genes are TRBV10-3 and TRBJ2-1, with 11 positions matching TRBD1. This CDR3 contains 14 residues. Germline values: CDR1 ENHRY, CDR2 SYGVKD. J was trimmed by 10 bases and V by 2 bases; bases with no gene match: 4. The CDR3 DNA reads as TGTGCCATCAGTGAGGGACAGGGGGCGGAGGAGCAGTTCTTC. Residues: CAISEGQGAEEQFF.

Only a few counts were recorded for this clonotype. A much larger clone differs from this one at a single base, so this may be a read error. This chain links TRBV6-1 with TRBJ2-1; TRBD2 agrees at 10 bases. The DNA end lines up better with TRBJ2-7; the J call may be wrong. The CDR3 sequence is 14 residues long. The germline CDR1 and CDR2 sequences are MNHNS and SASEGT. The CDR3 protein is CASLAGVSYNEQYF. The CDR3 nucleotides are TGTGCCAGCCTAGCGGGAGTTTCCTACAATGAGCAGTACTTC.

A word on this clonotype: A much more abundant neighbour one base away suggests this may be a read error. This chain's CDR3 is CSAYPGREMRNEQFF. The CDR3 DNA is TGCAGTGCCTACCCCGGGCGGGAGATGCGGAATGAGCAGTTCTTC. The chain employs TRBV20-1 and TRBJ2-1; TRBD2 matches 7 bases. V lost 6 bases and J lost 7; bases outside the gene matches: 15. Germline loops: CDR1 DFQATT, CDR2 SNEGSKA (reference sequence). This CDR3 is built from 15 residues.

The gene calls are TRBV14 and TRBJ1-6, with 10 bases lining up with TRBD1. The CDR3 covers 17 residues. Per the germline V gene, CDR1 is SGHDN and CDR2 is FVKESK. V was pared by 5 bases and J by 9 bases, with 13 bases of the junction left unmatched. The DNA of the CDR3 is TGTGCCAGCAGCTTCATCTCACGGGACAGGGGCTCTTCACCCCTCCACTTT. Residues: CASSFISRDRGSSPLHF.

This clonotype was found a few times. V gene TRBV7-9 combines with J gene TRBJ1-1; D is possibly TRBD1 (5 bases). The CDR3 loop spans 16 amino acids. V dropped 1 base and J dropped 4 bases, with 16 bases sitting between them. Germline V lookup: CDR1 SEHNR, CDR2 FQNEAQ (reference sequence). The CDR3 nucleotides read TGTGCCAGCAGCTTAGAGGGAGCAGGGAGGACCACTGAAGCTTTCTTT. Amino acids: CASSLEGAGRTTEAFF.